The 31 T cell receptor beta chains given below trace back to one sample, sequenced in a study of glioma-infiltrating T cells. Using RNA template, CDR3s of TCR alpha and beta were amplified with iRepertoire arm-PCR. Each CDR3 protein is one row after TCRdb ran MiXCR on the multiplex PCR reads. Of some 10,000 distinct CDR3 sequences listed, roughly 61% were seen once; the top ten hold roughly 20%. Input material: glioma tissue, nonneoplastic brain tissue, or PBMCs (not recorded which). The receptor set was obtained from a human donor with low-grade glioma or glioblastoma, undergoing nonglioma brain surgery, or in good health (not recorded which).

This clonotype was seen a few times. CDR3 region: CASSPLAGDNEQFF. The DNA for the CDR3 is TGTGCCAGCAGCCCACTAGCGGGAGACAATGAGCAGTTCTTC. V gene TRBV4-2 combines with J gene TRBJ2-1; TRBD2 matches 11 bases. The CDR3 is 14 amino acids. Germline V gene sequence: CDR1 LGHNA, CDR2 YNFKEQ. The junction had 1 base not matched to a gene; V was cut back by 4 bases and J by 5 bases.

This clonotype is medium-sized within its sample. CDR3 coding DNA: TGTGCCAGCAGCTTAGGAAGGGAAAAACTGTTTTTT. Amino acids: CASSLGREKLFF. The chain employs TRBV7-6 and TRBJ1-4; D is unclear. V gave up 1 base and J gave up 8 bases, with 5 bases separating them. This CDR3 comprises 12 residues. In germline, CDR1 is SGHVS, CDR2 FNYEAQ.

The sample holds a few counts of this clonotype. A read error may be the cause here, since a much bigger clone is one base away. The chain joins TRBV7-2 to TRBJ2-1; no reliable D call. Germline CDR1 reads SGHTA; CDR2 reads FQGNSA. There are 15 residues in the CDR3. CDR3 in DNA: TGTGCCGGCAGCCCAAGGGTCCACACCTACAATGAGCAGTTCTTC. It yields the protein CAGSPRVHTYNEQFF.

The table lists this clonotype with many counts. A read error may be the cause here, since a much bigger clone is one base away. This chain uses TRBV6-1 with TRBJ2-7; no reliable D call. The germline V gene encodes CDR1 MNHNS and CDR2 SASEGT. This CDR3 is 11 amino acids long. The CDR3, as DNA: TGTGCCAGCAGTGGCGACCGAAAACAGAACTTC. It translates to CASSGDRKQNF.

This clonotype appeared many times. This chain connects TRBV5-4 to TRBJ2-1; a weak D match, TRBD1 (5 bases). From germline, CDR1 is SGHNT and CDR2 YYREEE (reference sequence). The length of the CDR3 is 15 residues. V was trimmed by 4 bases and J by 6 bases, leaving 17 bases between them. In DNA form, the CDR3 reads TGTGCCAGCAGCCCAGACGTCAGGACACTCAATGAGCAGTTCTTC. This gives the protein CASSPDVRTLNEQFF.

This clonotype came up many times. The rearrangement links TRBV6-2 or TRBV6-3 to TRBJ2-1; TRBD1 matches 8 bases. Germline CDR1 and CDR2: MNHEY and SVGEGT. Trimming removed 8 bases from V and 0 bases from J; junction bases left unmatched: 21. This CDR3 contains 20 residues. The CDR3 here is CASLTQGQGAVGSSYNEQFF. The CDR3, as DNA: TGTGCCAGCTTGACACAGGGGCAGGGGGCGGTGGGGAGCTCCTACAATGAGCAGTTCTTC.

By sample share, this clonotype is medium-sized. DNA of the CDR3: TGTGCCAGCAGCTTAGCCGGAAGGAACACTGAAGCTTTCTTT. It specifies CASSLAGRNTEAFF. The V gene is TRBV11-2, the J gene TRBJ1-1; D gene uncertain. The V end was cut by 1 base, the J end by 1 base, with 7 bases between. CDR3 size: 14 residues. Germline CDR1 and CDR2: SGHAT and FQNNGV.

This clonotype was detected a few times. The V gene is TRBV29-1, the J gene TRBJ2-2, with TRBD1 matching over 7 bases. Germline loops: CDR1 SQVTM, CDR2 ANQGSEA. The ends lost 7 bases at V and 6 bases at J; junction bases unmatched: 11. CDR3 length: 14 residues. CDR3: CSDAGTASPGELFF. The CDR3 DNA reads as TGCAGCGATGCCGGGACAGCTTCTCCCGGGGAGCTGTTTTTT.

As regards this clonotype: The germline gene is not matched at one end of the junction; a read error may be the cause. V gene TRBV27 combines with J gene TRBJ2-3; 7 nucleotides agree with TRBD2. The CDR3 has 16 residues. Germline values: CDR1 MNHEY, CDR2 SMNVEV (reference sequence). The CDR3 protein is CASILFPSGSTDPQSF. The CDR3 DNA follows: TGTGCCAGCATTTTATTTCCTAGCGGTAGTACCGATCCGCAGTCTTTT.

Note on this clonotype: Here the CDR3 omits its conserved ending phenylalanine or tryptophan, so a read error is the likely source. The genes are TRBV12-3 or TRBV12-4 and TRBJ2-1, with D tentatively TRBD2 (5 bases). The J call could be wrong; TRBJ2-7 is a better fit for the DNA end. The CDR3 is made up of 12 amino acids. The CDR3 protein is CASTGISNEQYI. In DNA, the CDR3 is TGTGCCAGCACGGGGATTTCCAATGAGCAGTACATC.

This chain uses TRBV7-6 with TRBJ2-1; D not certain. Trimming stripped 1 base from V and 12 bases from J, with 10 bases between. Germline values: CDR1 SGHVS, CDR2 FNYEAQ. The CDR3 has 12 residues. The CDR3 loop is CASSLGRSGQFF. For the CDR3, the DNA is TGTGCCAGCAGCTTAGGACGGTCCGGGCAGTTCTTC.

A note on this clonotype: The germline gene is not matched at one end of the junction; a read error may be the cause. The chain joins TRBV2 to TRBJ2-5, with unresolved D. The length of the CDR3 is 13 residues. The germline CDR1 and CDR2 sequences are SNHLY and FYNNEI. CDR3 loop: CASAGPEDETQHF. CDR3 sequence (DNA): TGTGCCAGCGCTGGTCCTGAGGATGAGACCCAGCACTTC.

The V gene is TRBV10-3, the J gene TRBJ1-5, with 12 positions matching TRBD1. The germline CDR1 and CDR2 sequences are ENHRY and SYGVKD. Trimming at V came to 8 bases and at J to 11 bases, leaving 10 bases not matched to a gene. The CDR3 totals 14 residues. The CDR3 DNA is TGTGCCATCGGGGGACAGGGGGCTGGACAGACCCAGCATTTT. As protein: CAIGGQGAGQTQHF.

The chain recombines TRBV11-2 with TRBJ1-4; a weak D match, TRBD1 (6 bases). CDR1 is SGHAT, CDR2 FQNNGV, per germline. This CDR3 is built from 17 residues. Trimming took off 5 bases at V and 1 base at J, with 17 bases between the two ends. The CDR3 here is CASSPEGGSVTNEKLFF. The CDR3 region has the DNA TGTGCCAGCAGCCCTGAAGGGGGGAGCGTAACTAATGAAAAACTGTTTTTT.

The CDR3 spells CASVDRIPTDTQYF. CDR3 nucleotides: TGTGCCAGTGTCGATCGGATCCCCACAGATACGCAGTATTTT. The chain recombines TRBV27 with TRBJ2-3; unclear D gene. The germline V gene encodes CDR1 MNHEY and CDR2 SMNVEV (reference sequence). Between the trimmed V and J ends, which lost 9 bases and 2 bases, there was a span of 15 bases. The CDR3 covers 14 residues.

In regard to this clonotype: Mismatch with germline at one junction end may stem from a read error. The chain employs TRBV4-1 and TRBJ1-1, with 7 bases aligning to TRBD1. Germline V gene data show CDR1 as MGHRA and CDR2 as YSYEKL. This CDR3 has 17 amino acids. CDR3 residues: CASSQDRGRVGNIEAFF. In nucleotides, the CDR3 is TGCGCCAGCAGCCAAGATAGGGGGCGGGTGGGCAACATTGAAGCTTTCTTT.

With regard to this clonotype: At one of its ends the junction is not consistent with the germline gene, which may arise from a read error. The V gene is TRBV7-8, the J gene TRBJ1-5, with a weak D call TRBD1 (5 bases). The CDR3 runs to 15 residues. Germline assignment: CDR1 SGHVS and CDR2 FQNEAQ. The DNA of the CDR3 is TGTGACAGCAGCCTTTGGGGGGAGAGCAATCAGACCCAGCATTTT. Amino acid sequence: CDSSLWGESNQTQHF. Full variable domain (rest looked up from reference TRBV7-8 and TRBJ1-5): GAGVSQSPRYKVAKRGQDVALRCDPISGHVSLFWYQQALGQGPEFLTYFQNEAQLDKSGLPSDRFFAERPEGSVSTLKIQRTQQEDSAVYLCDSSLWGESNQTQHFGDGTRLSIL.

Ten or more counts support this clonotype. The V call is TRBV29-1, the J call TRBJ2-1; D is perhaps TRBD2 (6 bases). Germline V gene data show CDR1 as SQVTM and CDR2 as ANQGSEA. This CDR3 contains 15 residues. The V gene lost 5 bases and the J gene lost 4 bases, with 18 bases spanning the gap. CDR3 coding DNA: TGCAGCGTTAATGCCGGGAGTGGGTATTACAATGAGCAGTTCTTC. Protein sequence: CSVNAGSGYYNEQFF.

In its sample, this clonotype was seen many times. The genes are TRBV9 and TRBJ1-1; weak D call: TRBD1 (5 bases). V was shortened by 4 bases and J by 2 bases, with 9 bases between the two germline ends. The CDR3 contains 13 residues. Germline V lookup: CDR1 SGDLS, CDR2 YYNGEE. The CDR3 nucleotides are TGTGCCAGCAGCCCTCGGGACAACACTGAAGCTTTCTTT. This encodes CASSPRDNTEAFF.

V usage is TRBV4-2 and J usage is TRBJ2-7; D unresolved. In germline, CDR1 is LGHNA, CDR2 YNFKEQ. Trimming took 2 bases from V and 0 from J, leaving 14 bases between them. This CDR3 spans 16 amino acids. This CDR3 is CASSQNSHVSSYEQYF. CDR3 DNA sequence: TGTGCCAGCAGCCAAAACAGCCACGTATCCTCCTACGAGCAGTACTTC.

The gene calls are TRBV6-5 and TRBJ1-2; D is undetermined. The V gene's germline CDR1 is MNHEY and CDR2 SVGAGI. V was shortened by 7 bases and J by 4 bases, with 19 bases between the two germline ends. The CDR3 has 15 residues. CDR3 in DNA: TGTGCCAGCATAGCAGACACGGAGTTCCTCTATGGCTACACCTTC. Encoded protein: CASIADTEFLYGYTF.

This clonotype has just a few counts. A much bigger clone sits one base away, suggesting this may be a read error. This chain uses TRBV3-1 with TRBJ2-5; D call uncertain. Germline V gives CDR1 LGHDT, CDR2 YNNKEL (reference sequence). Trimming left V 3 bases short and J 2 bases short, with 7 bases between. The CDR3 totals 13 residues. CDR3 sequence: CASSQHTQETQYF. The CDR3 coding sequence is TGTGCCAGCAGCCAGCATACTCAAGAGACCCAGTACTTC.

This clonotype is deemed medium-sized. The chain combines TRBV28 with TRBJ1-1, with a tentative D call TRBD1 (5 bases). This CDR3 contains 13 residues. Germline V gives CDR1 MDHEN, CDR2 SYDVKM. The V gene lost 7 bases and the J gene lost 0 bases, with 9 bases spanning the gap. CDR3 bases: TGTGCCAGCATCCTAGGGGTGAACACTGAAGCTTTCTTT. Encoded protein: CASILGVNTEAFF.

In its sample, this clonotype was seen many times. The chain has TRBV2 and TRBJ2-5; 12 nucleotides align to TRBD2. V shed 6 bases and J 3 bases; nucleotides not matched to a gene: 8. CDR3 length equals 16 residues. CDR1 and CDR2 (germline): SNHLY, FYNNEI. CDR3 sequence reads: CASSFLLAGGEETQYF. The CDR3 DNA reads TGTGCCAGCAGCTTTCTCCTAGCGGGAGGGGAAGAGACCCAGTACTTC.

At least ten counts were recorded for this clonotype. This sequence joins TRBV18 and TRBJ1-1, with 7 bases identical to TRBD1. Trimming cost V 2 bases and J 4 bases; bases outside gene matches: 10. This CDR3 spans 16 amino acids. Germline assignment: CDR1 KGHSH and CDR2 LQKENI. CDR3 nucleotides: TGTGCCAGCTCACCAATTAAGGGGGCAAGCGGCACTGAAGCTTTCTTT. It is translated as CASSPIKGASGTEAFF.

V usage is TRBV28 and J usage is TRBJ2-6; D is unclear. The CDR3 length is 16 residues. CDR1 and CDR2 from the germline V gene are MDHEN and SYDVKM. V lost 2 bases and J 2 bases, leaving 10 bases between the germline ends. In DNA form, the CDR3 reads TGTGCCAGCAGTTTAACACAGCCCACTGGGGCCAACGTCCTGACTTTC. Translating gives CASSLTQPTGANVLTF. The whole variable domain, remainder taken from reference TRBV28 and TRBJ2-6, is DVKVTQSSRYLVKRTGEKVFLECVQDMDHENMFWYRQDPGLGLRLIYFSYDVKMKEKGDIPEGYSVSREKKERFSLILESASTNQTSMYLCASSLTQPTGANVLTFGAGSRLTVL.

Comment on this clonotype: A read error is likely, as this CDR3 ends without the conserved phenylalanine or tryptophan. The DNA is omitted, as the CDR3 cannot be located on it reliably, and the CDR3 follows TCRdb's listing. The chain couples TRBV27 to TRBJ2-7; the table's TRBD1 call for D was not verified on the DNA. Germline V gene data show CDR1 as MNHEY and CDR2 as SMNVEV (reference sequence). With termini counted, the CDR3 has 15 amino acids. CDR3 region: CASSLGGYLSYEQCS.

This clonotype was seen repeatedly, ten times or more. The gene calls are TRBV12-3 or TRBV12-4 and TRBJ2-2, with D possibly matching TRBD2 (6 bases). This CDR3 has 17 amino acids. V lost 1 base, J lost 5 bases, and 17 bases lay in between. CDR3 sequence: CASSLVSGRTITGELFF. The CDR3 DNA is TGTGCCAGCAGTTTAGTGAGTGGCAGGACTATAACCGGGGAGCTGTTTTTT.

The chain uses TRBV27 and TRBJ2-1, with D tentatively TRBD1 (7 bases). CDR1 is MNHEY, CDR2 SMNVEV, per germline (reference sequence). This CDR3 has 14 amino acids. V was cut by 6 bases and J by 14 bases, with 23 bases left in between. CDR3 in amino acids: CASSLTPGGGEKFF. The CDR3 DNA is TGTGCCAGCAGCTTAACTCCAGGGGGAGGCGAGAAGTTCTTC.

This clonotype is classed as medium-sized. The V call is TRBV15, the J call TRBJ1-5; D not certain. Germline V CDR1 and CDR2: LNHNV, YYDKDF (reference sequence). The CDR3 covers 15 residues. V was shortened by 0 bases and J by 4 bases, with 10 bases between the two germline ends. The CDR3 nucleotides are TGTGCCACCAGCAGAGAATGGGGAGGGAATCAGCCCCAGCATTTT. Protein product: CATSREWGGNQPQHF. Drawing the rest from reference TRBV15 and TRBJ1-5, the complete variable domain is DAMVIQNPRYQVTQFGKPVTLSCSQTLNHNVMYWYQQKSSQAPKLLFHYYDKDFNNEADTPDNFQSRRPNTSFCFLDIRSPGLGDTAMYLCATSREWGGNQPQHFGDGTRLSIL.

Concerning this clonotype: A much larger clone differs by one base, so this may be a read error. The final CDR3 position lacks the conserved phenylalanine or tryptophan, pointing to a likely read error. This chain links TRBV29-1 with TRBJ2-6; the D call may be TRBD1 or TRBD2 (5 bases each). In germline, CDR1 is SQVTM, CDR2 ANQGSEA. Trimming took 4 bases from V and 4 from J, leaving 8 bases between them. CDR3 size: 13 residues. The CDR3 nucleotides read TGCAGCGTTGCAGGGACCGGGGCCAACGTCCTGACTCTC. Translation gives CSVAGTGANVLTL.